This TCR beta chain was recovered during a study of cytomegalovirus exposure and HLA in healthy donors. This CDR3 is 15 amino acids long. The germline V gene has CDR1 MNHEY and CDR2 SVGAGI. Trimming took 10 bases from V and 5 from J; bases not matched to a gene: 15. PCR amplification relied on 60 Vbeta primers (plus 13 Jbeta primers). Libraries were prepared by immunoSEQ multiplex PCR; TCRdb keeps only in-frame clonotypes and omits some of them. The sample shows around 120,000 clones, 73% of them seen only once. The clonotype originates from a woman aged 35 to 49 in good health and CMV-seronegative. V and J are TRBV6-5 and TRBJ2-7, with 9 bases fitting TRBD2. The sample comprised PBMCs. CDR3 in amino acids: CATMQRPGLADEQYF. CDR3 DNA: TGTGCCACTATGCAACGACCGGGACTAGCCGACGAGCAGTACTTC.